What follows are 5 T cell receptor beta chains derived from one specimen sequenced in a study of shared clonotypes between healthy human individuals. Sequencing was performed with immunoSEQ multiplex PCR; in TCRdb, only in-frame clones are kept and a portion is missing. The sample lists just under 350,000 clones; about 70% were seen once. Sequencing was performed on memory CD4+ T cells sorted from blood. Indicated subset: CD45RA-negative fraction. These TCRs come from a man aged 25 to 40 in good health.

V usage is TRBV5-4 and J usage is TRBJ2-3; no firm D call. The germline V gene has CDR1 SGHNT and CDR2 YYREEE (reference sequence). The CDR3 sequence is 12 residues long. Trimming removed 4 bases at V and 2 bases at J, with 5 bases between. CDR3 in amino acids: CASSRDTDTQYF. The DNA for the CDR3 is TGTGCCAGCAGCCGTGACACAGATACGCAGTATTTT. The complete variable domain, with remaining parts taken from reference TRBV5-4 and TRBJ2-3, reads ETGVTQSPTHLIKTRGQQVTLRCSSQSGHNTVSWYQQALGQGPQFIFQYYREEENGRGNFPPRFSGLQFPNYSSELNVNALELDDSALYLCASSRDTDTQYFGPGTRLTVL.

The chain recombines TRBV19 with TRBJ2-1; 16 nucleotides match TRBD2. V shed 4 bases and J 1 base; nucleotides not matched to a gene: 4. Germline V gene lookup returns CDR1 LNHDA and CDR2 SQIVND (reference sequence). The CDR3 has 18 residues. The CDR3 region has the DNA TGTGCCAGTAGTAAGGGACTAGCGGGAGGGTGGTCCTACAATGAGCAGTTCTTC. Its translation is CASSKGLAGGWSYNEQFF.

This chain joins TRBV2 and TRBJ2-3; possibly TRBD2 for D (6 bases). Germline loops: CDR1 SNHLY, CDR2 FYNNEI. V was pared by 6 bases and J by 2 bases, with 15 bases between. This CDR3 comprises 15 residues. The CDR3 loop reads CASSGGRGSTDTQYF. CDR3 coding DNA: TGTGCCAGCAGCGGTGGACGGGGGTCCACAGATACGCAGTATTTT.

This rearrangement joins TRBV16 to TRBJ2-7; 8 bases map to TRBD2. The V segment lost 0 bases and the J segment 6 bases; nucleotides outside the gene matches: 1. Germline CDR1 reads KGHSY; CDR2 reads FQNENV. The CDR3 spans 13 residues. As DNA, the CDR3 is TGTGCCAGCAGCCAATCGAGCGGGGGCGAGCAGTACTTC. Amino acid sequence: CASSQSSGGEQYF. Combining the CDR3 with reference TRBV16 and TRBJ2-7 gives the whole variable domain GEEVAQTPKHLVRGEGQKAKLYCAPIKGHSYVFWYQQVLKNEFKFLISFQNENVFDETGMPKERFSAKCLPNSPCSLEIQATKLEDSAVYFCASSQSSGGEQYFGPGTRLTVT.

The J gene is TRBJ1-4, the V gene TRBV2; D unclear. The CDR3 spans 14 residues. Per germline, CDR1 SNHLY and CDR2 FYNNEI. V was trimmed by 3 bases and J by 8 bases, leaving 13 bases between them. Written as DNA, the CDR3 is TGTGCCAGCAGTGACGGACGGTTTAGAGAAAAACTGTTTTTT. The encoded protein is CASSDGRFREKLFF.